Shown below are 4 T cell receptor beta chains from a single sample sequenced in a study of blood T cell repertoires in COVID-19. Data came from immunoSEQ multiplex PCR; TCRdb stores just in-frame clones and leaves some out. This table has approximately 100,000 clones, roughly 85% appearing once. The material sequenced was peripheral blood. These receptors came from a man in his 70s with acute or convalescent COVID-19.

The chain has TRBV11-2 and TRBJ2-3; tentative D call: TRBD1 (6 bases). Between the trimmed V and J ends, which lost 5 bases and 7 bases, there was a span of 13 bases. Germline lookup yields CDR1 SGHAT and CDR2 FQNNGV. The CDR3 covers 13 residues. The CDR3 is CASSATQGNTQYF. CDR3 bases: TGTGCCAGCAGCGCAACGCAGGGGAATACGCAGTATTTT.

The rearrangement links TRBV9 to TRBJ1-2; D ambiguous. Trimming shortened V by 0 bases and J by 2 bases, and 11 bases separated the two germline ends. CDR3 length: 15 amino acids. The germline V gene encodes CDR1 SGDLS and CDR2 YYNGEE. In DNA form, the CDR3 reads TGTGCCAGCAGCGTAGCGGCGGCCCAAAACTATGGCTACACCTTC. Its translation is CASSVAAAQNYGYTF.

V is TRBV10-1 and J is TRBJ2-1; perhaps TRBD1 as D (6 bases). The CDR3 runs 13 residues. In germline, CDR1 is WNHNN, CDR2 SYGVQD (reference sequence). Trimming shortened V by 2 bases and J by 10 bases, and 12 bases separated the two germline ends. CDR3 amino acids: CASSETGTGEQFF. The CDR3 DNA is TGCGCCAGCAGTGAGACAGGGACCGGGGAGCAGTTCTTC.

The chain is built from TRBV2 and TRBJ1-2; the D is unclear. The CDR3 has 13 amino acids. Germline CDR1 is SNHLY and CDR2 is FYNNEI. V was shortened by 2 bases and J by 3 bases, with 7 bases between the two germline ends. CDR3 in DNA: TGTGCCAGCAGTGAAAATCGGGACTATGGCTACACCTTC. It is translated as CASSENRDYGYTF. Together with reference TRBV2 and TRBJ1-2, the CDR3 gives the full variable domain: EPEVTQTPSHQVTQMGQEVILRCVPISNHLYFYWYRQILGQKVEFLVSFYNNEISEKSEIFDDQFSVERPDGSNFTLKIRSTKLEDSAMYFCASSENRDYGYTFGSGTRLTVV.